The clone carrying this T cell receptor (beta chain) was picked up a small number of times. Its antigen is currently unknown. V was pared by 0 bases and J by 2 bases, with 7 bases of the junction left unmatched. Germline CDR1 is SGHRS and CDR2 is YFSETQ. The CDR3 consists of 16 residues. The sample comes from a study of beta chain features in type 1 diabetes. Study-wide findings and caveats: Type 1 diabetes patients had moderately but significantly shorter TCRB CDR3s in all four CD4+ subsets.

Reverse transcribing all isolated RNA meant expressed TCRB transcripts were sequenced. Libraries were prepared by immunoSEQ multiplex PCR; TCRdb keeps only in-frame clonotypes and omits some of them. The table includes about 250,000 clones, approximately 11% detected once. The sample was naive CD4+ T cells from blood. The sequence was obtained from a man aged 25 to 45 with type 1 diabetes. This rearrangement joins TRBV5-1 to TRBJ2-7, with 8 bases that match TRBD2. The CDR3 DNA reads TGCGCCAGCAGCTTGGGGCTAGCGGGCCTTACCTACGAGCAGTACTTC. Encoded protein: CASSLGLAGLTYEQYF.